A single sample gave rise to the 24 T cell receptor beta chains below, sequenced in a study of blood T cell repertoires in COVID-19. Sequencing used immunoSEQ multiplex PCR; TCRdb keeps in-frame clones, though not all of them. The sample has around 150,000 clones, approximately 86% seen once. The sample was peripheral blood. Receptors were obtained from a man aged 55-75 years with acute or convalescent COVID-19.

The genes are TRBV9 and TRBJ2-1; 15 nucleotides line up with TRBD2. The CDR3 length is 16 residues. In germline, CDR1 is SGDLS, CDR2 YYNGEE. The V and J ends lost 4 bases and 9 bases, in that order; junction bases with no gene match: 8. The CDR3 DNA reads TGTGCCAGCAGCCCGGGACTAGCGGGAGGTAACGGTGAGCAGTTCTTC. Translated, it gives CASSPGLAGGNGEQFF. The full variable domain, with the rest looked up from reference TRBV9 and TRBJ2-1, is DSGVTQTPKHLITATGQRVTLRCSPRSGDLSVYWYQQSLDQGLQFLIQYYNGEERAKGNILERFSAQQFPDLHSELNLSSLELGDSALYFCASSPGLAGGNGEQFFGPGTRLTVL.

The CDR3 DNA follows: TGTGCCAGCAGCCGGAGTGTTGTGCACGGGGAGCTGTTTTTT. It is translated as CASSRSVVHGELFF. The chain employs TRBV7-9 and TRBJ2-2; D is unresolved. The CDR3 totals 14 residues. V was shortened by 5 bases and J by 7 bases, with 14 bases between the two germline ends. Germline values: CDR1 SEHNR, CDR2 FQNEAQ (reference sequence).

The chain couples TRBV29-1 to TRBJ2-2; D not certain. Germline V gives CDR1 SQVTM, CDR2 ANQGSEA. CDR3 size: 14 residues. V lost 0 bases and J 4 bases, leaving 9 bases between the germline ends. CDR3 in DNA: TGCAGCGTTGAAGACCTTTATCGCACCGGGGAGCTGTTTTTT. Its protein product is CSVEDLYRTGELFF.

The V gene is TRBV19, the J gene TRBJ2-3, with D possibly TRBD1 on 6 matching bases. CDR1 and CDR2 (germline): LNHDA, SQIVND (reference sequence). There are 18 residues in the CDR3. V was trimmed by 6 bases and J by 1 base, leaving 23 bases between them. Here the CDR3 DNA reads TGTGCCAGTAGCGAACTGGACAGACCTCTCTTAGGCACAGATACGCAGTATTTT. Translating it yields CASSELDRPLLGTDTQYF.

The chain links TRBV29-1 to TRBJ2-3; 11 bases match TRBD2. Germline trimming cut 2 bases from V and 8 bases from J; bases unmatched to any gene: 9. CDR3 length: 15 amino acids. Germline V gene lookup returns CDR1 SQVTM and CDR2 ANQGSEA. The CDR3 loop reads CSVEPGLADRGTQYF. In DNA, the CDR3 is TGCAGCGTTGAACCGGGACTAGCGGACCGGGGTACGCAGTATTTT.

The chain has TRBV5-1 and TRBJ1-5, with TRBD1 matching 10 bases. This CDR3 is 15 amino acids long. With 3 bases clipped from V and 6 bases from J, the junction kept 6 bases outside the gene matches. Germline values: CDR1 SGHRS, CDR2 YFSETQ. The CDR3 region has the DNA TGCGCCAGCAGCTCGACAGGGGGCGCGGGTCAGCCCCAGCATTTT. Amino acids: CASSSTGGAGQPQHF.

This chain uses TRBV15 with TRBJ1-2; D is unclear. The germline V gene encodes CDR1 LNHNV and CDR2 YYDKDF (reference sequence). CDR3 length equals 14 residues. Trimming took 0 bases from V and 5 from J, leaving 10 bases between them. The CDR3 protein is CATSREPSRYGYTF. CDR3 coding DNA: TGTGCCACCAGCAGAGAACCGAGCAGGTATGGCTACACCTTC.

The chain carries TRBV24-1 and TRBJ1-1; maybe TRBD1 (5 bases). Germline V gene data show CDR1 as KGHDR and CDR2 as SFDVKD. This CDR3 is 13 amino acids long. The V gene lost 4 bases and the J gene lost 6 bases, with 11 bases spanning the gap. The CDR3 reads CATSEGRGAEAFF. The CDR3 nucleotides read TGTGCCACCAGTGAGGGACGGGGGGCTGAAGCTTTCTTT.

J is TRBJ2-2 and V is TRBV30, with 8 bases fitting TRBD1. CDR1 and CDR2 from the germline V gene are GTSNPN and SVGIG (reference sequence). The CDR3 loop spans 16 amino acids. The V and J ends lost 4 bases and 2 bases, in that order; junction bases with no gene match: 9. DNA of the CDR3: TGTGCCTGGAAGCGCAGGGGGCAATTTAACACCGGGGAGCTGTTTTTT. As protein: CAWKRRGQFNTGELFF.

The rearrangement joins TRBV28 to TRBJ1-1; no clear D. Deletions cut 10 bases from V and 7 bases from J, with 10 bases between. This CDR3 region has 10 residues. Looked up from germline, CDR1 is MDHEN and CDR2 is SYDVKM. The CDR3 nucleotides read TGTGCCACCTCCGGTGGTGAAGCTTTCTTT. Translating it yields CATSGGEAFF.

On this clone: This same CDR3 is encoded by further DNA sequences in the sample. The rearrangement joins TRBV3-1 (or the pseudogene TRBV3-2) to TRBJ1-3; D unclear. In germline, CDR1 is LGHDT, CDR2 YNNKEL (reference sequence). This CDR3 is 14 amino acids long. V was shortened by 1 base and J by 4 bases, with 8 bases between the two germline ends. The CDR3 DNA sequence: TGTGCCAGCAGCCAAGGCGGTTCAGGAAACACCATATATTTT. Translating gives CASSQGGSGNTIYF.

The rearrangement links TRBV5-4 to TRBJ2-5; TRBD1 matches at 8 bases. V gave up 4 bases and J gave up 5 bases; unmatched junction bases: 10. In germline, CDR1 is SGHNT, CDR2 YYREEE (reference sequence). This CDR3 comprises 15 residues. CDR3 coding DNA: TGTGCCAGCAGCGCTAGGACAGGGCCAAGGGAGACCCAGTACTTC. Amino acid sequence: CASSARTGPRETQYF.

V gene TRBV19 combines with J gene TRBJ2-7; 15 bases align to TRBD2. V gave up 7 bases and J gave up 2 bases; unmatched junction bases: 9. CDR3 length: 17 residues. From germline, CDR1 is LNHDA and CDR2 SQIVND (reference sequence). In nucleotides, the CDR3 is TGTGCCAGTATGGAAGGACTAGCGGGAGGGAATACCTACGAGCAGTACTTC. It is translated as CASMEGLAGGNTYEQYF.

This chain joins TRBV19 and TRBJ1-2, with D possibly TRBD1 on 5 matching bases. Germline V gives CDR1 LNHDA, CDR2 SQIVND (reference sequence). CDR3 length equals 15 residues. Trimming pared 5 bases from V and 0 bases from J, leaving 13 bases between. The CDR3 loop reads CASSALTTANYGYTF. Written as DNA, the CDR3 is TGTGCCAGTAGTGCTCTCACGACAGCTAACTATGGCTACACCTTC.

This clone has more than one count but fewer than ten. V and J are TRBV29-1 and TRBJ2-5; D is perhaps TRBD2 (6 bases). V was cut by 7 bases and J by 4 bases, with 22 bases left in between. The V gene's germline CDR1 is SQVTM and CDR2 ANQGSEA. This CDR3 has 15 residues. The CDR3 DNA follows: TGCAGCGCCCGGAGGTCGGAGGGGCCTCCAGAGACCCAGTACTTC. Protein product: CSARRSEGPPETQYF. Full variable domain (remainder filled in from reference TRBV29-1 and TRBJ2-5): SAVISQKPSRDICQRGTSLTIQCQVDSQVTMMFWYRQQPGQSLTLIATANQGSEATYESGFVIDKFPISRPNLTFSTLTVSNMSPEDSSIYLCSARRSEGPPETQYFGPGTRLLVL.

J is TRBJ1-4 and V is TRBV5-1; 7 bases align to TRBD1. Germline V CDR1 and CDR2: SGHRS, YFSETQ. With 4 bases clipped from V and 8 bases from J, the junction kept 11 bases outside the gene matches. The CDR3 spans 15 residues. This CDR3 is CASSQPTGDSEKLFF. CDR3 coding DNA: TGCGCCAGCAGCCAGCCAACAGGGGACAGCGAAAAACTGTTTTTT.

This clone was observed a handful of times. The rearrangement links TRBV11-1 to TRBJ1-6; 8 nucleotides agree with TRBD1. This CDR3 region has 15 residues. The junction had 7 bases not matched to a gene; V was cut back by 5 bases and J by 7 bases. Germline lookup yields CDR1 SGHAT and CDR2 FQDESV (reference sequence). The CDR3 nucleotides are TGTGCCAGCAGCAACGGACAGGGTTGGAATTCACCCCTCCACTTT. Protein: CASSNGQGWNSPLHF.

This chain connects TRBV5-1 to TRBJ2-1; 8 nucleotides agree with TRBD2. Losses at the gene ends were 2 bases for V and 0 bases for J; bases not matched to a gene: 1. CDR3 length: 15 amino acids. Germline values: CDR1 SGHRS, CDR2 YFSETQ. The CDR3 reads CASSFSGASYNEQFF. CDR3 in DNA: TGCGCCAGCAGCTTTAGCGGGGCCTCCTACAATGAGCAGTTCTTC.

The CDR3 nucleotides are TGTGCCAGCAGCCCACGGGACAGGAGTCACAATGAGCAGTTCTTC. Protein product: CASSPRDRSHNEQFF. This chain links TRBV11-2 with TRBJ2-1, with 8 bases fitting TRBD1. V gave up 5 bases and J gave up 5 bases; unmatched junction bases: 8. Germline V CDR1 and CDR2: SGHAT, FQNNGV. The CDR3 extends over 15 amino acids.

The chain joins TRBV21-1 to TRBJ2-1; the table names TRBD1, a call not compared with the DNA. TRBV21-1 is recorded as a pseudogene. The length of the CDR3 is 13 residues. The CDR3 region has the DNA TGTGCCAGCAGCCGAGACAGGGGGATGGAGCAGTTCTTC. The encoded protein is CASSRDRGMEQFF.

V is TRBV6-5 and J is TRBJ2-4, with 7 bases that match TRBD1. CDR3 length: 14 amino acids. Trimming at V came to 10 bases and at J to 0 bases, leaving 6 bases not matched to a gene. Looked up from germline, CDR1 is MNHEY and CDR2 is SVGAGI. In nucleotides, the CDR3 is TGTGCCACCGAGGGACAGAGAGCCAAAAACATTCAGTACTTC. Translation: CATEGQRAKNIQYF.

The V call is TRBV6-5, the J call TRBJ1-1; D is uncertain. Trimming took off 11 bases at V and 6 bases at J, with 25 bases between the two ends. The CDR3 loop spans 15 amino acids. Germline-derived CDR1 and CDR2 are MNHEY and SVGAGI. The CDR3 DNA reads TGTGCCGGACTCGCTGGAGGGAGGTTTCTCGCTGAAGCTTTCTTT. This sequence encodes CAGLAGGRFLAEAFF.

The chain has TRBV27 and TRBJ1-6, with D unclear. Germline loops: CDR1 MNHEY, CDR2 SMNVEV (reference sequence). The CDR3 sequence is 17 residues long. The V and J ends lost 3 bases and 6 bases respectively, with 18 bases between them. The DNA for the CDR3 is TGTGCCAGCAGTTTCGCCTCGCAATGGTGGGCTAATTCACCCCTCCACTTT. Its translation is CASSFASQWWANSPLHF.

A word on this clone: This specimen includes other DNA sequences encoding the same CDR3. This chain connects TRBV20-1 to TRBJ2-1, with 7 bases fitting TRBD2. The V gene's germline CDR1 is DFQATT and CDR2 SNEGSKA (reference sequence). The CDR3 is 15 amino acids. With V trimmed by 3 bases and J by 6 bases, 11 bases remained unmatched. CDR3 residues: CSASFLAGVRNEQFF. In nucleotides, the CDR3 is TGCAGTGCTAGTTTTTTGGCGGGAGTCCGCAATGAGCAGTTCTTC.